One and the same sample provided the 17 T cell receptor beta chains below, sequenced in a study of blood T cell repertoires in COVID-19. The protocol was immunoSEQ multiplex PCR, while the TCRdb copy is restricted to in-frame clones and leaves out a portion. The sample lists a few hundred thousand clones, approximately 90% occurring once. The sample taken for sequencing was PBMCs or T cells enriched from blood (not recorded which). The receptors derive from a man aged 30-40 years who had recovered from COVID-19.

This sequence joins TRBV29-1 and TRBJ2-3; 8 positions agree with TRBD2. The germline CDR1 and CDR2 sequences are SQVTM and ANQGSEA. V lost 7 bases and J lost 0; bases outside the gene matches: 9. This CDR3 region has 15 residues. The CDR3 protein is CSALRGGSSTDTQYF. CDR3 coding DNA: TGCAGCGCCCTCCGGGGGGGGTCTAGCACAGATACGCAGTATTTT.

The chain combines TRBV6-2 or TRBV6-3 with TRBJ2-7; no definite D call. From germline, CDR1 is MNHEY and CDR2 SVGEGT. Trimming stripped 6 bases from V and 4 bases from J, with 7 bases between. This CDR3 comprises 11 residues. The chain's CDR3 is CASSATYEQYF. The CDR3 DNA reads TGTGCCAGCAGCGCTACGTACGAGCAGTACTTC.

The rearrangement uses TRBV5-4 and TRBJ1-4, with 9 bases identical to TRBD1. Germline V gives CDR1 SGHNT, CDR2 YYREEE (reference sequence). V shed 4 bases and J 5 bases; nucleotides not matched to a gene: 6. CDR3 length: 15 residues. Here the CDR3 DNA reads TGTGCCAGCAGCGCTTCCGGGACAGGGAATGAAAAACTGTTTTTT. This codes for CASSASGTGNEKLFF.

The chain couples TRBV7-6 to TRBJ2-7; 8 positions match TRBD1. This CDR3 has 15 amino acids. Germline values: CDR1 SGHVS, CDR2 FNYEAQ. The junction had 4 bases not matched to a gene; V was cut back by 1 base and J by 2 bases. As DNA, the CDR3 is TGTGCCAGCAGCTTAGAGGGGACAGGTACCTACGAGCAGTACTTC. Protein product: CASSLEGTGTYEQYF.

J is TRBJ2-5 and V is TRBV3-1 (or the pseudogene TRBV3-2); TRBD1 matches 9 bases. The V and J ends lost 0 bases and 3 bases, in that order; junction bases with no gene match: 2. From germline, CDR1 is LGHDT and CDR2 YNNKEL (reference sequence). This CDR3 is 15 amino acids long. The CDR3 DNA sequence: TGTGCCAGCAGCCAAGATAGGGACAGGGAAGAGACCCAGTACTTC. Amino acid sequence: CASSQDRDREETQYF.

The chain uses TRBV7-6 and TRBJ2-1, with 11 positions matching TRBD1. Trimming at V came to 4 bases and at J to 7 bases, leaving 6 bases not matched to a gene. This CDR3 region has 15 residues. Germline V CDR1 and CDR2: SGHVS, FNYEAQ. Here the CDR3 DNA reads TGTGCCAGCAGCTCCGGACAGGGGGCTTTTAATGAGCAGTTCTTC. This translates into CASSSGQGAFNEQFF. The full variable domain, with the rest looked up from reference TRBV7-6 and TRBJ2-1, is GAGVSQSPRYKVTKRGQDVALRCDPISGHVSLYWYRQALGQGPEFLTYFNYEAQQDKSGLPNDRFSAERPEGSISTLTIQRTEQRDSAMYRCASSSGQGAFNEQFFGPGTRLTVL.

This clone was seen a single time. CDR3 residues: CASSLGDRGTGELFF. CDR3 nucleotide sequence: TGCGCCAGCAGCTTGGGGGACAGGGGCACCGGGGAGCTGTTTTTT. V gene TRBV5-1 combines with J gene TRBJ2-2, with 10 bases that match TRBD1. Germline CDR1 and CDR2: SGHRS and YFSETQ. Unmatched junction bases numbered 0, after V lost 0 bases and J lost 4 bases. This CDR3 is 15 amino acids long.

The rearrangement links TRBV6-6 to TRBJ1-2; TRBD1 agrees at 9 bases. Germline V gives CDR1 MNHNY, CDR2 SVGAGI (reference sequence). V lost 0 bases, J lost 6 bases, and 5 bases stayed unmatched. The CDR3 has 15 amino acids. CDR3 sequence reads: CASSYSGTGGDGYTF. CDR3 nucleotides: TGTGCCAGCAGTTACTCGGGCACAGGGGGCGATGGCTACACCTTC.

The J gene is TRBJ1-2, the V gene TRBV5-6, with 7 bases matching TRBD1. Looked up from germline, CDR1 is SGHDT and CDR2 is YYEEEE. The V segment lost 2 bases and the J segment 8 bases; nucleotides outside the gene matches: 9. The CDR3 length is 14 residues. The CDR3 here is CASSLPGTAYGYTF. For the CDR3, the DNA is TGTGCCAGCAGCTTACCCGGGACAGCTTACGGCTACACCTTC. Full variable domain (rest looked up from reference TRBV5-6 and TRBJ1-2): DAGVTQSPTHLIKTRGQQVTLRCSPKSGHDTVSWYQQALGQGPQFIFQYYEEEERQRGNFPDRFSGHQFPNYSSELNVNALLLGDSALYLCASSLPGTAYGYTFGSGTRLTVV.

The CDR3 reads CASSPPGTSDTGELFF. The DNA of the CDR3 is TGTGCCAGCTCACCACCAGGGACTAGCGACACCGGGGAGCTGTTTTTT. The V call is TRBV18, the J call TRBJ2-2, with 10 bases identical to TRBD2. V was clipped by 0 bases and J by 3 bases; unmatched bases: 1. Per germline, CDR1 KGHSH and CDR2 LQKENI. This CDR3 is built from 16 residues.

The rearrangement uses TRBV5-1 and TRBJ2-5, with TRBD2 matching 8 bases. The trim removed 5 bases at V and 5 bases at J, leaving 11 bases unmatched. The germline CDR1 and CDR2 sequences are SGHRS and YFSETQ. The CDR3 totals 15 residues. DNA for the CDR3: TGCGCCAGCAGGTCCGGGGGGGCCGGGGTGGAGACCCAGTACTTC. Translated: CASRSGGAGVETQYF.

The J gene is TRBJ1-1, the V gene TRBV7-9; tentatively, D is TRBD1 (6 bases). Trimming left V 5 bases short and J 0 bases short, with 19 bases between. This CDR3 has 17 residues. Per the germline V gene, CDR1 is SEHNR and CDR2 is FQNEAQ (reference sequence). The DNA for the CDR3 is TGTGCCAGCAGCCCCCAGACAGGACCCATCATGAACACTGAAGCTTTCTTT. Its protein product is CASSPQTGPIMNTEAFF.

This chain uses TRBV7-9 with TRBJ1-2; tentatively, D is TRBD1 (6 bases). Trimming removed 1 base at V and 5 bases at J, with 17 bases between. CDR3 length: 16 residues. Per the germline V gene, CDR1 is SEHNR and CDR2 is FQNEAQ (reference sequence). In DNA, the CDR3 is TGTGCCAGCAGCTTAGGCAACAGGGCTTGGGAATATGGCTACACCTTC. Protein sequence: CASSLGNRAWEYGYTF.

This CDR3 is CASRPFAGASYEQYF. CDR3 in DNA: TGTGCCAGCAGACCTTTTGCGGGGGCATCCTACGAGCAGTACTTC. The V gene is TRBV7-2, the J gene TRBJ2-7; possible D gene TRBD2, 7 bases. Germline assignment: CDR1 SGHTA and CDR2 FQGNSA. This CDR3 spans 15 amino acids. Trimming stripped 6 bases from V and 1 base from J, with 16 bases between.

This CDR3 is CAWRVGGGPLEQYF. CDR3 nucleotide sequence: TGTGCCTGGAGAGTGGGGGGGGGACCTCTGGAGCAGTACTTC. V is TRBV30 and J is TRBJ2-7; TRBD2 agrees at 7 bases. The germline V gene encodes CDR1 GTSNPN and CDR2 SVGIG (reference sequence). This CDR3 has 14 amino acids. The V segment lost 3 bases and the J segment 7 bases; nucleotides outside the gene matches: 12.

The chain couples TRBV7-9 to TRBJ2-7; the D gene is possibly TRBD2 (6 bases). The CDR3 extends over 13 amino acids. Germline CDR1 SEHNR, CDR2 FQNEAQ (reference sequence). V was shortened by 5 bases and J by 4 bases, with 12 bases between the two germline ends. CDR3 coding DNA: TGTGCCAGCAGCCAGGGACTTTCATACGAGCAGTACTTC. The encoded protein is CASSQGLSYEQYF.

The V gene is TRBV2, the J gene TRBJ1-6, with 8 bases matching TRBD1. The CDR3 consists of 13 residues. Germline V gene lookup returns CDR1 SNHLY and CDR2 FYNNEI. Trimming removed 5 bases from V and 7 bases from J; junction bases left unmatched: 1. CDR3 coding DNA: TGTGCCAGCAGTTACAGGGGGAATTCACCCCTCCACTTT. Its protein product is CASSYRGNSPLHF.